The clone carrying this T cell receptor beta chain was detected many times. What it recognizes is unknown. This sample stems from a study of T cells after yellow fever vaccination. TCRdb re-derived calls from the 5' RACE reads in MiXCR, one entry per CDR3 protein. Altogether tens of thousands of distinct CDR3 sequences are present, approximately 7% being singletons, with the ten largest covering less than 40%. Overall study findings and caveats: Just a small share of clonotypes turned up in the CD4 compartment as well as the CD8 compartment. Though it reached lower strength, the secondary response hit its peak faster, day 5 versus 15.

After removal of 3 bases from V and 8 bases from J, the junction contained 6 bases not matched to a gene. CDR1 and CDR2 (germline): GTSNPN, SVGIG (reference sequence). This CDR3 contains 13 residues. Sequencing used CD8+ T cells sorted from PBMCs, obtained 15 days after the yellow fever booster vaccination. This chain connects TRBV30 to TRBJ1-4; TRBD1 agrees at 7 bases. The receptor was derived from a man aged 30 to 45 who received the YFV17D yellow fever vaccine. CDR3 sequence (DNA): TGTGCCTGGAGAGGGAGGGGGCACGAAAAACTGTTTTTT. Encoded protein: CAWRGRGHEKLFF.